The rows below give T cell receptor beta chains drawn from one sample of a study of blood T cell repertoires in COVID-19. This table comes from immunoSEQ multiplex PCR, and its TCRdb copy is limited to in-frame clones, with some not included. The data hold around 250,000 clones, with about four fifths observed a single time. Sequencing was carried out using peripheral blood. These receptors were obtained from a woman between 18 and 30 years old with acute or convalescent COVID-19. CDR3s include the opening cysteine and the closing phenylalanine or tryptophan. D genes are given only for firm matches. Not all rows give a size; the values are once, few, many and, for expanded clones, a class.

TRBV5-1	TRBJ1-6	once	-	TGCGCCAGCAGCCCACAAGGCAGCGGATATAATTCACCCCTCCACTTT	CASSPQGSGYNSPLHF
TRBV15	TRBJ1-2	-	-	TGTGCCACCAGCAGGGACAGCGAGTATGGCTACACCTTC	CATSRDSEYGYTF
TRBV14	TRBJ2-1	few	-	TGTGCCAGCAGCCTACAATCCTACAATGAGCAGTTCTTC	CASSLQSYNEQFF
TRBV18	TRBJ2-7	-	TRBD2	TGTGCCAGCGCTCCCGGGACTAGCGAGTACGAGCAGTACTTC	CASAPGTSEYEQYF
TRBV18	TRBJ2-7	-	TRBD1	TGTGCCAGCTCAGCCGGGACAGGGGGATCCTACGAGCAGTACTTC	CASSAGTGGSYEQYF
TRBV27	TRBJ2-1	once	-	TGTGCCAGCACCCGGGGTTTAAACAATGAGCAGTTCTTC	CASTRGLNNEQFF
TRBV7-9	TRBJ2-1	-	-	TGTGCCAGCAGCTGGATCGGCACCGGGGAGTTCTTC	CASSWIGTGEFF
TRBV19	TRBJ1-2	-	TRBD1	TGTGCCAGTAGTGCGACCGGGACAGCCTATGGCTACACCTTC	CASSATGTAYGYTF
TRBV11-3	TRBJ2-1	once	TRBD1	TGTGCCAGCAGCTCCCGGGACAGGGGAAACAATGAGCAGTTCTTC	CASSSRDRGNNEQFF
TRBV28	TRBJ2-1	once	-	TGTGCCAGCAGCCACCAGGGAAATGAGCAGTTCTTC	CASSHQGNEQFF
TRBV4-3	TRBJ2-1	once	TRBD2	TGCGCCAGCAGCCAAGATTTAACGTTAGTATTGCGGGAGGGCTACAATGAGCAGTTCTTC	CASSQDLTLVLREGYNEQFF
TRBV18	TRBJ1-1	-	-	TGTGCCAGCTCACTAATACAGGGGAACACTGAAGCTTTCTTT	CASSLIQGNTEAFF
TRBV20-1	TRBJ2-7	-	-	TGCAGTGCTAGTGGCCCGAGGTCCCCCTACGAGCAGTACTTC	CSASGPRSPYEQYF
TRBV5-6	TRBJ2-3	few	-	TGTGCCAGCAGCCCGGGGGTTACACGAACAGATACGCAGTATTTT	CASSPGVTRTDTQYF
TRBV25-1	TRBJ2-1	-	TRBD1	TGTGCCAGCAATGGGGGACAGGGGGCGATGCAGTTCTTC	CASNGGQGAMQFF
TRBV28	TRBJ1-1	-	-	TGTGCCAGCAGGTGGGCCAGGGAAGATGGCACTGAAGCTTTCTTT	CASRWAREDGTEAFF
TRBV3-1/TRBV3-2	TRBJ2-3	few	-	TGTGCCAGCAGTAGGTCCAGGGCCCCCCTATCGCAGTATTTT	CASSRSRAPLSQYF
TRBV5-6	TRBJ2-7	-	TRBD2	TGTGCCAGCAGCTTTTTTACTAGCGGGACCTCCTACGAGCAGTACTTC	CASSFFTSGTSYEQYF
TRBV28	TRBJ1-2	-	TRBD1	TGTGCCAGCAGTGACAGGGACTATGGCTACACCTTC	CASSDRDYGYTF
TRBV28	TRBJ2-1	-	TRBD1	TGTGCCAGCAGCCCCGGACAGGCTCCCAATGAGCAGTTCTTC	CASSPGQAPNEQFF
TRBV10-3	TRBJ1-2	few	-	TGTGCCATCAGTGACCAGGACAATCCTAACTATGGCTACACCTTC	CAISDQDNPNYGYTF
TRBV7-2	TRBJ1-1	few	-	TGTGCCAGCAGCTTAAGTACAGGGACTGAAGCTTTCTTT	CASSLSTGTEAFF
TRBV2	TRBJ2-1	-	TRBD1	TGTGCCAGCAGTGAATACCGGGACAGCCCTTACAATGAGCAGTTCTTC	CASSEYRDSPYNEQFF
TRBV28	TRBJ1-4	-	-	TGTGCCAGCAGTTTGGGGGGAGCAACTAATGAAAAACTGTTTTTT	CASSLGGATNEKLFF
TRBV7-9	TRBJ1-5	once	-	TGTGCCAGCAGCGCCCCGGGGAATCAGCCCCAGCATTTT	CASSAPGNQPQHF
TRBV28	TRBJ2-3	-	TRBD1	TGTGCCAGCAGATTCCCCGGGACAGGGCCCACAGATACGCAGTATTTT	CASRFPGTGPTDTQYF
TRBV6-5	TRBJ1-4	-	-	TGTGCCAGCAGGCATGGTCCAGGGGATGAAAAACTGTTTTTT	CASRHGPGDEKLFF
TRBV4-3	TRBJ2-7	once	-	TGCGCCAGCAGCCAAGATTTTCGGCAGGGAAGAGAACAGTACTTC	CASSQDFRQGREQYF
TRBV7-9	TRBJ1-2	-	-	TGTGCCAGCAGCTTAGTCGAACTCATTTATGGCTACACCTTC	CASSLVELIYGYTF
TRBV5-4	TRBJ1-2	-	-	TGTGCCAGCAGCCTCGAAGCCGTCTATGGCTACACCTTC	CASSLEAVYGYTF
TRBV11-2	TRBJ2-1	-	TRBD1	TGTGCCAGCGGACGAGCCAGAGGGGGCGAGCAGTTCTTC	CASGRARGGEQFF
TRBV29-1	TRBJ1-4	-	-	TGCAGCGTTCGCCAGGGGTGGGAAAAACTGTTTTTT	CSVRQGWEKLFF
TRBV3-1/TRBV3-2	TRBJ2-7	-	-	TGTGCCAGCAGGCCCTCACAGGTTCCCTACGAGCAGTACTTC	CASRPSQVPYEQYF
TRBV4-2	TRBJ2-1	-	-	TGTGCCAGCAGCCAAGATTCGGATGAGCAGTTCTTC	CASSQDSDEQFF
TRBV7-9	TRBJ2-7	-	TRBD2	TGTGCCAGCAGCTTAATCTTGGTGTCCGGACTAGCGGGAGGGTACGAGCAGTACTTC	CASSLILVSGLAGGYEQYF
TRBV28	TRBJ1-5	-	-	TGTGCCAGCAGTTTATTTACCAGCGACAATCAGCCCCAGCATTTT	CASSLFTSDNQPQHF
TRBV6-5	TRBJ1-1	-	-	TGTGCCAGCAGTTACGAGGGTGGCGGTGAAGCTTTCTTT	CASSYEGGGEAFF
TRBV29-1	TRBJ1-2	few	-	TGCAGCGTTGATACACAGGGTACTAACTATGGCTACACCTTC	CSVDTQGTNYGYTF
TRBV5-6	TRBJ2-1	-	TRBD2	TGTGCCAGCAGCGGCCCTGAGCGGGACGAGGATGAGCAGTTCTTC	CASSGPERDEDEQFF
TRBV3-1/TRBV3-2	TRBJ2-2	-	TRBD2	TGTGCCAGCAGCCGCGCTGGGGCTAGCGGGAGGCCCGGGGAGCTGTTTTTT	CASSRAGASGRPGELFF
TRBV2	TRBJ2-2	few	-	TGTGCCAGCTCCCCCAGCGGGAACACCGGGGAGCTGTTTTTT	CASSPSGNTGELFF
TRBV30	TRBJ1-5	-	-	TGTGCCTGGAGTGTACAGGGCAATCAGCCCCAGCATTTT	CAWSVQGNQPQHF
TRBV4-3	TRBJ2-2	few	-	TGCGCCAGCAGCCAAGAAGTGTCGGGAACGAACACCGGGGAGCTGTTTTTT	CASSQEVSGTNTGELFF
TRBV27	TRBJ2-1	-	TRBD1	TGTGCCAGCAGAACCTCATCCCGGGGACAGGACGGCAATGAGCAGTTCTTC	CASRTSSRGQDGNEQFF
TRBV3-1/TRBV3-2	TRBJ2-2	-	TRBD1	TGTGCCAGCAGCCATGGGACAGGGGGCGCAGATAACACCGGGGAGCTGTTTTTT	CASSHGTGGADNTGELFF
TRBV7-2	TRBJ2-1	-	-	TGTGCCAGCGGGGGGTCTCTATACAATGAGCAGTTCTTC	CASGGSLYNEQFF
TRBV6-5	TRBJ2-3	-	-	TGTGCCAGCAGTTACAGACCGACCGGGGATACGCAGTATTTT	CASSYRPTGDTQYF
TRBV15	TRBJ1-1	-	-	TGTGCCACGAGGTCCGGGGGAGACAGATACACTGAAGCTTTCTTT	CATRSGGDRYTEAFF
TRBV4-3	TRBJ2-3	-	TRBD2	TGCGCCAGCAGCCAAGATCCGGCGGGAGGGGGGTCAGATACGCAGTATTTT	CASSQDPAGGGSDTQYF
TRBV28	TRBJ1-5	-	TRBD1	TGTGCCAGCAGCCGGGACAGGGAGTGGCAGCCCCAGCATTTT	CASSRDREWQPQHF
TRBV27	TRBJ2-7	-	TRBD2	TGTGCCAGCAGTTTGACTAGCGGCTCTCTGACTGTGCAGTACTTC	CASSLTSGSLTVQYF
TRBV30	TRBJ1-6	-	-	TGTGCCTGGAACCCCACCCGAGTCTCCTATAATTCACCCCTCCACTTT	CAWNPTRVSYNSPLHF